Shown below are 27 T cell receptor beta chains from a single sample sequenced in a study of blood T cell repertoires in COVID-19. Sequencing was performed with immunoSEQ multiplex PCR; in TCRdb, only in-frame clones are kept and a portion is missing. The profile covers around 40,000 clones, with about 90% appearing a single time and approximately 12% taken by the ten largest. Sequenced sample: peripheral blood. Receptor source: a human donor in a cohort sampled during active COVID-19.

CDR3 amino acids: CASSYSGASGYTF. CDR3 nucleotide sequence: TGTGCCAGCAGTTATTCAGGGGCATCTGGCTACACCTTC. This chain joins TRBV6-2 or TRBV6-3 and TRBJ1-2; D possibly corresponds to TRBD1 (6 bases). Germline assignment: CDR1 MNHEY and CDR2 SVGEGT. The CDR3 has 13 amino acids. With 3 bases removed from V and 7 bases from J, the gap between germline ends came to 12 bases.

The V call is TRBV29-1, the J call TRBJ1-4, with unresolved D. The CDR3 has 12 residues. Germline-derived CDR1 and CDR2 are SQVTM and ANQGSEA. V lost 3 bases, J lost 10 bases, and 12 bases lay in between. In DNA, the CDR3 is TGCAGCGTTGAGGTGCTACTAGGAAAACTGTTTTTT. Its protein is CSVEVLLGKLFF.

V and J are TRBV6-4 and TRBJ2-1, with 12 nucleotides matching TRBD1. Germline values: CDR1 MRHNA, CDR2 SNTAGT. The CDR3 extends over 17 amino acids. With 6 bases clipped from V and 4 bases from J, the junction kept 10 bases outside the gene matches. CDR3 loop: CASSPGTGGNGYNEQFF. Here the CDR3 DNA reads TGTGCCAGCAGCCCCGGGACAGGGGGCAATGGGTACAATGAGCAGTTCTTC.

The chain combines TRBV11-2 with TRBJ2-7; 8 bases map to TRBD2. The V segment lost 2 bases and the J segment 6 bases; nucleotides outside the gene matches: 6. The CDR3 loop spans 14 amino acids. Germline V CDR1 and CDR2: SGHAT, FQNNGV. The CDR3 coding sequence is TGTGCCAGCAGCTTAACCGGGGGGGGTCCCGAGCAGTACTTC. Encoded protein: CASSLTGGGPEQYF.

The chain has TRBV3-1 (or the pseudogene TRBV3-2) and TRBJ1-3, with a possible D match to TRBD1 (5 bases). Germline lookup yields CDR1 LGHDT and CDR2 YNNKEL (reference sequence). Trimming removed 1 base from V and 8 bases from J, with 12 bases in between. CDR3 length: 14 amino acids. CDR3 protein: CASSQGSKGDTIYF. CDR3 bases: TGTGCCAGCAGCCAAGGTTCGAAAGGGGACACCATATATTTT.

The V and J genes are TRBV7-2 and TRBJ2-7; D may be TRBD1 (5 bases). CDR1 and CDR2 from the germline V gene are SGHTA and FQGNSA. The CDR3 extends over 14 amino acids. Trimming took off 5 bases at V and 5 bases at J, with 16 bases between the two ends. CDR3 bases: TGTGCCAGCAGCCTGCAAGGGGCTTTCGACGAGCAGTACTTC. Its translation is CASSLQGAFDEQYF.

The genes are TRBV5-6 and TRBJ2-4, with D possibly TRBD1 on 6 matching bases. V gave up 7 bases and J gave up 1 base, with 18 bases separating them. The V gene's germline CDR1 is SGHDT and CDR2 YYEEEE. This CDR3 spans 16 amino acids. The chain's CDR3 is CASSADRPLAKNIQYF. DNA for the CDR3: TGTGCCAGCTCAGCTGACAGGCCGCTGGCCAAAAACATTCAGTACTTC.

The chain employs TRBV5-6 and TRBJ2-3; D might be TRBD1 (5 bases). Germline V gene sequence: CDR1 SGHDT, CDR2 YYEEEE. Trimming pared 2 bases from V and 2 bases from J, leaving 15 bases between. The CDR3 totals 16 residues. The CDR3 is CASSLRGGTFTDTQYF. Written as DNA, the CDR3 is TGTGCCAGCAGCTTAAGGGGCGGAACCTTCACAGATACGCAGTATTTT.

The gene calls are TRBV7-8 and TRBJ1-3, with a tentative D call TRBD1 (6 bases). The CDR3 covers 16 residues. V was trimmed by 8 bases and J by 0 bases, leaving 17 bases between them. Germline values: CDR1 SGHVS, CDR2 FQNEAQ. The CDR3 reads CASQRGRGYSGNTIYF. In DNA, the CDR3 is TGTGCCAGCCAGCGGGGGCGGGGGTACTCTGGAAACACCATATATTTT.

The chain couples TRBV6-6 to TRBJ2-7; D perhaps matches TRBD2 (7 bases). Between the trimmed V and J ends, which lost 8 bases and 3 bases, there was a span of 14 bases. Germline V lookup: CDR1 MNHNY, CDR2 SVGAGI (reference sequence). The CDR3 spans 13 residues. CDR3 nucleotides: TGTGCCAGCGGGGAAGGGGGGGGCTACGAGCAGTACTTC. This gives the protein CASGEGGGYEQYF.

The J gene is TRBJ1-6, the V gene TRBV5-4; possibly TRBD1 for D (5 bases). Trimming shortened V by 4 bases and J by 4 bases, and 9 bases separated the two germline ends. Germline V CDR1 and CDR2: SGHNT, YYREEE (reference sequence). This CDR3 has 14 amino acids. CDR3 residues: CASSRQGYNSPLHF. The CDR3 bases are TGTGCCAGCAGCCGTCAGGGTTATAATTCACCCCTCCACTTT.

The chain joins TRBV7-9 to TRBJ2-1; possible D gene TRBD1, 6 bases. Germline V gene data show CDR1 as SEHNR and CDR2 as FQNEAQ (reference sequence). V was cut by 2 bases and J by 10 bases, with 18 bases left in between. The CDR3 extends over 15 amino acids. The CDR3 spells CASSLRAGDVHEQFF. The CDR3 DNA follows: TGTGCCAGCAGCTTAAGGGCAGGGGATGTACACGAGCAGTTCTTC.

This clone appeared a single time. CDR3 nucleotide sequence: TGTGCCAGCAGCGTAGGGGCAGGTTCGGGGACTGAAGCTTTCTTT. This gives the protein CASSVGAGSGTEAFF. This sequence joins TRBV9 and TRBJ1-1, with D unclear. The ends were cut back, 0 bases at V and 5 bases at J, with 14 bases in the middle. The CDR3 runs 15 residues. The germline V gene encodes CDR1 SGDLS and CDR2 YYNGEE.

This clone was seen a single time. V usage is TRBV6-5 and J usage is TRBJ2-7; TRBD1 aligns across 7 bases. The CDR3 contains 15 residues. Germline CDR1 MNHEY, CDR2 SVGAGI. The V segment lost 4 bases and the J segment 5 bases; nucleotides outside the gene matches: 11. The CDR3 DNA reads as TGTGCCAGCAGTTCTCCCGACAGGGTAGACAACGAGCAGTACTTC. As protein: CASSSPDRVDNEQYF.

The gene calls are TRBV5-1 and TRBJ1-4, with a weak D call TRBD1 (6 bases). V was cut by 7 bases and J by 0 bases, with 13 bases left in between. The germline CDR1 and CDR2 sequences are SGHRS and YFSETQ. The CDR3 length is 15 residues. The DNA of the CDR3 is TGCGCCAGCGGCCAGGGGACCGCAACTAATGAAAAACTGTTTTTT. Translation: CASGQGTATNEKLFF.

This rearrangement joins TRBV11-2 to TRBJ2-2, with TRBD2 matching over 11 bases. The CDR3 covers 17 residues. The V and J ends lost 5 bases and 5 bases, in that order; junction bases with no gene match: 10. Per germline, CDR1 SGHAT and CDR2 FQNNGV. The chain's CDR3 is CASSPKLAGAYTGELFF. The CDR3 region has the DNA TGTGCCAGCAGCCCCAAACTAGCGGGGGCATATACCGGGGAGCTGTTTTTT.

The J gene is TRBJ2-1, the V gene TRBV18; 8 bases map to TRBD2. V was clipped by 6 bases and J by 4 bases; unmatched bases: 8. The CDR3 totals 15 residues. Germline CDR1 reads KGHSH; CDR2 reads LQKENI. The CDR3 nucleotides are TGTGCCAGCTCTCGGAGCGGGAGTCCATACAATGAGCAGTTCTTC. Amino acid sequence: CASSRSGSPYNEQFF.

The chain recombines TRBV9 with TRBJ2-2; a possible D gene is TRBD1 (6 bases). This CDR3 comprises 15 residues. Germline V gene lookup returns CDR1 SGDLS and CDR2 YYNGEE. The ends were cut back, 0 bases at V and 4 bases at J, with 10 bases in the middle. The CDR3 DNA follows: TGTGCCAGCAGCGTAGCCCCGACAGGCACCGGGGAGCTGTTTTTT. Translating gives CASSVAPTGTGELFF. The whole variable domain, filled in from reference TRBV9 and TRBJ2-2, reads DSGVTQTPKHLITATGQRVTLRCSPRSGDLSVYWYQQSLDQGLQFLIQYYNGEERAKGNILERFSAQQFPDLHSELNLSSLELGDSALYFCASSVAPTGTGELFFGEGSRLTVL.

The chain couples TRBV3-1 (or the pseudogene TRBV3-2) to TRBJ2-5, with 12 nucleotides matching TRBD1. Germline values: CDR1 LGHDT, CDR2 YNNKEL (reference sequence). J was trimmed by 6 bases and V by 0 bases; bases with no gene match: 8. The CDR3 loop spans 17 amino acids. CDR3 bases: TGTGCCAGCAGCCAAGATCCTTTGGGACAGGGGGCAAAGACCCAGTACTTC. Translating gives CASSQDPLGQGAKTQYF.

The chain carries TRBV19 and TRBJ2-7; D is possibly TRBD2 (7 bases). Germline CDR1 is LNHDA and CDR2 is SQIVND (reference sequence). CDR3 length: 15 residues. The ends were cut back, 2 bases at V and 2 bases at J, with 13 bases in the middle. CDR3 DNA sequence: TGTGCCAGTAGTATAAGCGTAGGGGGGGCCTACGAGCAGTACTTC. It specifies CASSISVGGAYEQYF.

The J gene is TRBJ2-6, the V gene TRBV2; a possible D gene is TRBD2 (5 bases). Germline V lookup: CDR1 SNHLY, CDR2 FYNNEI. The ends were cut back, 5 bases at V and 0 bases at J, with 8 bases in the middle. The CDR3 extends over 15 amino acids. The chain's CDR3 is CASSRDHSGANVLTF. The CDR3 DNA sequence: TGTGCCAGCAGTCGGGATCACTCTGGGGCCAACGTCCTGACTTTC.

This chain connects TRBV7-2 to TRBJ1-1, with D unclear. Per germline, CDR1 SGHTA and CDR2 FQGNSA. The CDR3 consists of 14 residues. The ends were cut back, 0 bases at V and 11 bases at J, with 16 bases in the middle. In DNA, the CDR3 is TGTGCCAGCAGCTTAGCTATTACGAGTTCGTATGCTTTCTTT. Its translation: CASSLAITSSYAFF.

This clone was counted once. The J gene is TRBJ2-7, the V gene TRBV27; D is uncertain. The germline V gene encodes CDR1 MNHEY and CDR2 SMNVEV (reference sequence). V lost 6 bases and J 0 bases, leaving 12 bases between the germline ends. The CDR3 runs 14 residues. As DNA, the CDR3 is TGTGCCAGCAGAGAAGAACAGTCCTCCTACGAGCAGTACTTC. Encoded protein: CASREEQSSYEQYF.

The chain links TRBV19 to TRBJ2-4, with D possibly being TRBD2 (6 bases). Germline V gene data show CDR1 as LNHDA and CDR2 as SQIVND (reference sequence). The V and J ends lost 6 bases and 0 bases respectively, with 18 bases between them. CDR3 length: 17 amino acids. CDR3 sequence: CASRGTGTKLAKNIQYF. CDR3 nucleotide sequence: TGTGCCAGTAGAGGGACTGGAACTAAACTAGCCAAAAACATTCAGTACTTC.

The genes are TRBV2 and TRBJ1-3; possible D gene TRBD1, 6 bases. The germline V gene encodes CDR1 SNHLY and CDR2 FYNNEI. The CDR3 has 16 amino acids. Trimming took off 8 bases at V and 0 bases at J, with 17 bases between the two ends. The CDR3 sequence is CASANSQGFSGNTIYF. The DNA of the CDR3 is TGTGCCAGCGCCAATTCACAGGGATTCTCTGGAAACACCATATATTTT.

CDR3 sequence reads: CATSRAQGQGAMKTQYF. The CDR3 DNA reads as TGTGCCACCAGCAGGGCCCAGGGACAGGGGGCGATGAAGACCCAGTACTTC. The chain uses TRBV15 and TRBJ2-5, with 12 bases aligning to TRBD1. V lost 3 bases to trimming and J lost 6 bases; unmatched junction nucleotides: 11. Germline V gene data show CDR1 as LNHNV and CDR2 as YYDKDF (reference sequence). The CDR3 covers 17 residues.

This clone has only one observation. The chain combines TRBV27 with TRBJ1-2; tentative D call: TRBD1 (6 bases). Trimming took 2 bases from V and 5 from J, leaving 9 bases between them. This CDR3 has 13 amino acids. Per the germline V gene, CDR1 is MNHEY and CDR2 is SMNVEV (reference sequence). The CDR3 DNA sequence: TGTGCCAGCAGTTTAGGGGGGGCTTATGGCTACACCTTC. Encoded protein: CASSLGGAYGYTF.